This is a list of T cell receptor beta chains from one sample in a study of early T cells in non-severe SARS-CoV-2 infection. Each CDR3 protein is one row after TCRdb ran MiXCR on the 5' RACE reads. Of approximately 97,000 distinct CDR3 sequences listed, roughly 13% are singletons. The sample consisted of whole blood. The receptors derive from an adult who was a healthcare worker with PCR-confirmed SARS-CoV-2 infection or an uninfected control (not recorded which). The CDR3 runs from the conserved cysteine through the conserved F or W. D genes are given only for firm matches. Clone size appears in some rows only: once, few, many, or a class for an expanded clone.

V gene	clone size	J gene	D gene	CDR3 DNA	CDR3 protein
TRBV20-1	few	TRBJ1-1	-	TGCAGTGCTACCGAAACAGGACGGCTGAACACTGAAGCTTTCTTT	CSATETGRLNTEAFF
TRBV20-1	-	TRBJ2-7	-	TGCAGTGCTAGACGTACCGGGGGGCCCGGCGAGCAGTACTTC	CSARRTGGPGEQYF
TRBV28	-	TRBJ2-7	-	TGTGCCAGCACAGGACCCCTGGCCGAGCAGTACTTC	CASTGPLAEQYF
TRBV7-2	few	TRBJ2-1	-	TGTGCCAGCAGCTTAGGGCACACCTACAATGAGCAGTTCTTC	CASSLGHTYNEQFF
TRBV7-6	few	TRBJ2-1	-	TGTGCCAGCAGCTACAGGGAAAGCTCCTACAATGAGCAGTTCTTC	CASSYRESSYNEQFF
TRBV12-3/TRBV12-4	many	TRBJ2-1	TRBD2	TGTGCCAGCAGTTTCACTAGCGGAATTCGGAATGAGCAGTTCTTC	CASSFTSGIRNEQFF
TRBV7-6	-	TRBJ2-6	TRBD1	TGTGCCAGCAGCACCCGACAGGGCCCGAGCTCTGGGGCCAACGTCCTGACTTTC	CASSTRQGPSSGANVLTF
TRBV5-1	few	TRBJ1-4	TRBD1	TGCGCCAGCAGCCTAAAGACAGGGGATGGTGAAAAACTGTTTTTT	CASSLKTGDGEKLFF
TRBV12-3/TRBV12-4	-	TRBJ2-7	-	TGTGCCAGCAGTTTAGCGGGGGCGCTTAGGCTCTACGAGCAGTACTTC	CASSLAGALRLYEQYF
TRBV27	many	TRBJ2-1	-	TGTGCCAGCAGTTTTGGGAACAGGGGGGGCAATGAGCAGTTCTTC	CASSFGNRGGNEQFF
TRBV20-1	-	TRBJ2-3	-	TGCAGTGTCGGCACAGATACGCAGTATTTT	CSVGTDTQYF
TRBV25-1	few	TRBJ2-5	TRBD1	TGTGCCAGCACTCCGACAGGGGTTGAGACCCAGTACTTC	CASTPTGVETQYF
TRBV6-5	once	TRBJ2-3	-	TGTGCCAGCAGCCAATTAGGTTCTACGCAGTATTTT	CASSQLGSTQYF
TRBV11-2	many	TRBJ2-3	TRBD2	TGTGCCAGCAGCCCCAGACTAGCGGGAGTCCTTCCAGATACGCAGTATTTT	CASSPRLAGVLPDTQYF
TRBV28	many	TRBJ2-2	-	TGTGCCAGCAGAGAGGAAACCGGGGAGCTGTTTTTT	CASREETGELFF
TRBV12-3/TRBV12-4	few	TRBJ1-1	TRBD1	TGTGCCAGCAGCTATACAGGGGGCACTGAAGCTTTCTTT	CASSYTGGTEAFF
TRBV11-2	few	TRBJ2-7	-	TGTGCCAGCACCCCGGCGGCTACCTACGAGCAGTACTTC	CASTPAATYEQYF
TRBV20-1	-	TRBJ2-1	TRBD2	TGCAGTGCTAGGGTAGCGGGAGGGCGCTACAATGAGCAGTTCTTC	CSARVAGGRYNEQFF
TRBV6-2/TRBV6-3	-	TRBJ2-3	-	TGTGCCAGCAGTTTGTTCGCGGATACGCAGTATTTT	CASSLFADTQYF
TRBV20-1	-	TRBJ1-1	TRBD1	TGCAGTGCTAGAAGGGCCTCAGGGGGCACTGAAGCTTTCTTT	CSARRASGGTEAFF